This TCR beta chain was recorded in a study of T cells in women clearing cervical HPV infection. The overall study: Cases' blood sampling followed lesion detection by median roughly five months (90 to 200).

This CDR3 has 13 residues. Trimming left V 3 bases short and J 5 bases short, with 7 bases between. In germline, CDR1 is SGHTA, CDR2 FQGNSA. Comments on this clone: Read coverage stops 3 residues before the CDR3 terminus; the germline J gene supplies the remainder.

Profiling relied on immunoSEQ multiplex PCR, and the TCRdb table lists in-frame clones only, not all of them. The sample totals under 40,000 clones. The chain uses TRBV7-2 and TRBJ1-4; no definite D call. The receptor's source is a woman between 18 and 70 years old with a cervical HPV16 infection that either progressed to CIN3+ or cleared (not recorded which). Sequenced material: blood buffy coat. The CDR3 spells CASSFNGNEKLFF. CDR3 DNA, as far as it was read: TGTGCCAGCAGCTTTAACGGGAATGAAAAA.